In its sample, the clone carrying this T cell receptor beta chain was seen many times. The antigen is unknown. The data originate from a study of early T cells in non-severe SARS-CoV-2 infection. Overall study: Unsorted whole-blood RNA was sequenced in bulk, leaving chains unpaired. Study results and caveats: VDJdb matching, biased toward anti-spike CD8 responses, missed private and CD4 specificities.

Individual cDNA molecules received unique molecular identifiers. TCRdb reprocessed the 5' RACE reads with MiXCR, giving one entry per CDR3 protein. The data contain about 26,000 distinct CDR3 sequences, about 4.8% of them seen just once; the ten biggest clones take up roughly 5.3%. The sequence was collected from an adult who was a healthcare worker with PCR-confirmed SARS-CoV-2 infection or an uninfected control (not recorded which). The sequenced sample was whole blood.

For the CDR3, the DNA is TGTGCCAGCAGCAAAGCGGACAGGGAAAGCTCCTACGAGCAGTACTTC. Translating it yields CASSKADRESSYEQYF. The V and J genes are TRBV21-1 and TRBJ2-7; TRBD1 reflects the table's D call only, with no check against the DNA. TRBV21-1 is flagged as a pseudogene. The CDR3 runs to 16 residues.